This TCR beta chain was sequenced in a study of immune evolution from preneoplasia to lung adenocarcinoma. The CDR3 sequence is 14 residues long. Trimming at V came to 5 bases and at J to 6 bases, leaving 2 bases not matched to a gene. In germline, CDR1 is SGHVS, CDR2 FNYEAQ. Sequencing used immunoSEQ multiplex PCR; TCRdb keeps in-frame clones, though not all of them. The data hold some 8,500 clones, with 80% to 90% observed a single time. Patient tissue came from resections in Japan or China, 2014–2017. Sequencing was done on a sample of FFPE minimally invasive lung adenocarcinoma tissue. This sequence joins TRBV7-6 and TRBJ1-6; 9 nucleotides line up with TRBD1. This receptor was identified in a person aged 65 to 85 with lung adenocarcinoma. CDR3 bases: TGTGCCAGCAGCCGGGGACAGGGTAATTCACCCCTCCACTTT. It is translated as CASSRGQGNSPLHF.